These 20 T cell receptor beta chains share one sample of origin, sequenced in a study of blood T cells in healthy people across ages (dated by TCRdb to 2014 to 2015). The method behind the library was 5' RACE. Sequencing was carried out with an Illumina HiSeq 2500. A second PCR of about 7 to 12 cycles was run with a J-beta primer mix and a sample-barcoded 5' primer. Starting from the raw public reads, TCRdb applied fastp trimming at Q25, assembled clones with MiXCR and retained in-frame beta chains. CDR3 protein sequences are deduplicated, and each keeps its most common genes and DNA. Recorded for this sample are some 1.6 million distinct CDR3 sequences; 30% to 40% of them occurred a single time. The biggest ten clones account for 11% of the sample. The sample comprised blood. The receptors derive from a woman aged 25 to 39 in good health.

The chain has TRBV12-3 or TRBV12-4 and TRBJ2-7; D assignment may be TRBD1 or TRBD2 (7 bases each). V gave up 4 bases and J gave up 7 bases, with 14 bases separating them. This CDR3 region has 13 residues. CDR3 bases: TGTGCCAGCAGTTCCTTCAGGGGGGGGGAGCAGTACTTC. Translating it yields CASSSFRGGEQYF.

The V gene is TRBV27, the J gene TRBJ2-2, with TRBD2 matching over 7 bases. This CDR3 is 16 amino acids long. The V and J ends lost 6 bases and 4 bases, in that order; junction bases with no gene match: 11. CDR1 MNHEY and CDR2 SMNVEV come from the germline V gene (reference sequence). Here the CDR3 reads CASSRTGGRGTGELFF. CDR3 coding DNA: TGTGCCAGCAGCCGCACAGGAGGGAGGGGCACCGGGGAGCTGTTTTTT.

The chain couples TRBV13 to TRBJ2-5, with D perhaps matching TRBD2 (5 bases). The germline V gene encodes CDR1 PRHDT and CDR2 FYEKMQ (reference sequence). The germline V and J ends were trimmed by 8 bases and 5 bases, with 21 bases remaining between them. This CDR3 has 15 residues. CDR3 amino acids: CASLRYTEGGETQYF. For the CDR3, the DNA is TGTGCCAGCCTTCGGTACACAGAGGGTGGGGAGACCCAGTACTTC.

This clonotype was seen only a few times. This chain links TRBV12-3 or TRBV12-4 with TRBJ1-2; TRBD1 matches at 9 bases. The CDR3 has 15 amino acids. The ends lost 7 bases at V and 8 bases at J; junction bases unmatched: 14. This CDR3 reads CASTIPPTGGLGYTF. The CDR3 coding sequence is TGTGCCAGCACCATCCCTCCTACAGGGGGCTTGGGCTACACCTTC.

Of note for this clonotype: A much larger clone sits a single nucleotide away, making a read error possible. The V and J genes are TRBV27 and TRBJ2-1; D may be TRBD1 (5 bases). The CDR3 runs to 11 residues. Looked up from germline, CDR1 is MNHEY and CDR2 is SMNVEV (reference sequence). CDR3 nucleotide sequence: TGTGCCTGCAGGGACTACAATGAGCAGTTCTTC. Residues: CACRDYNEQFF.

This clonotype has more than one count but fewer than ten. The chain couples TRBV28 to TRBJ2-5; the match to TRBD2 covers 9 bases. The CDR3 runs 18 residues. The J segment lost 5 bases and the V segment lost 5 bases, leaving 18 bases of the junction unmatched. Germline V CDR1 and CDR2: MDHEN, SYDVKM. The CDR3 loop reads CASSATSGHPQLSETQYF. In DNA, the CDR3 is TGTGCCAGCAGTGCGACTAGCGGACACCCACAACTATCGGAGACCCAGTACTTC.

The CDR3 region is CASSTGTCGRDTQYF. In DNA, the CDR3 is TGCGCCAGCAGCACCGGGACTTGCGGAAGAGATACGCAGTATTTT. J is TRBJ2-3 and V is TRBV5-1, with TRBD2 as a possible D gene (6 bases). There are 15 residues in the CDR3. V lost 4 bases, J lost 5 bases, and 17 bases lay in between. CDR1 is SGHRS, CDR2 YFSETQ, per germline.

The rearrangement links TRBV30 to TRBJ2-7, with D maybe TRBD2 (6 bases). CDR3 length: 15 amino acids. Trimming stripped 2 bases from V and 3 bases from J, with 17 bases between. Germline values: CDR1 GTSNPN, CDR2 SVGIG (reference sequence). CDR3 nucleotide sequence: TGTGCCTGGAGTCGACCCGGGTCTAGCGTCTACGAGCAGTACTTC. Translated, it gives CAWSRPGSSVYEQYF. Complete variable domain (other parts from reference TRBV30 and TRBJ2-7): SQTIHQWPATLVQPVGSPLSLECTVEGTSNPNLYWYRQAAGRGLQLLFYSVGIGQISSEVPQNLSASRPQDRQFILSSKKLLLSDSGFYLCAWSRPGSSVYEQYFGPGTRLTVT.

This clonotype was found a few times. The chain carries TRBV6-6 and TRBJ2-5, with D perhaps given as TRBD1 or TRBD2 (5 bases each). CDR3 length equals 13 residues. Trimming left V 2 bases short and J 11 bases short, with 15 bases between. The V gene's germline CDR1 is MNHNY and CDR2 SVGAGI (reference sequence). The CDR3, as DNA: TGTGCCAGCAGTTACGGGGACCACAATGAGCAGTACTTC. Amino acids: CASSYGDHNEQYF.

This clonotype was counted a few times. The V gene is TRBV27, the J gene TRBJ1-6; D is uncertain. Germline lookup yields CDR1 MNHEY and CDR2 SMNVEV (reference sequence). The CDR3 has 14 amino acids. Trimming shortened V by 3 bases and J by 8 bases, and 11 bases separated the two germline ends. CDR3 amino acids: CASSFRGLDSPLHF. CDR3 nucleotide sequence: TGTGCCAGCAGTTTTCGGGGTTTGGATTCACCCCTCCACTTT.

The chain recombines TRBV28 with TRBJ1-2; TRBD1 agrees at 9 bases. Germline-derived CDR1 and CDR2 are MDHEN and SYDVKM. The CDR3 spans 15 residues. V trimming: 5 bases; J trimming: 4 bases; junction bases outside the gene matches: 8. Here the CDR3 DNA reads TGTGCCAGCAGTCCCATGGCGGGACAGGGCTATGGCTACACCTTC. It yields the protein CASSPMAGQGYGYTF.

The chain is built from TRBV30 and TRBJ2-6, with D unresolved. Trimming left V 5 bases short and J 3 bases short, with 11 bases between. Germline assignment: CDR1 GTSNPN and CDR2 SVGIG (reference sequence). The CDR3 covers 14 residues. CDR3 in amino acids: CAWALGYGANVLTF. DNA of the CDR3: TGTGCCTGGGCCCTTGGCTATGGGGCCAACGTCCTGACTTTC.

The chain uses TRBV10-3 and TRBJ2-1, with TRBD1 identical over 12 bases. The CDR3 loop spans 15 amino acids. Germline CDR1 ENHRY, CDR2 SYGVKD. V lost 6 bases, J lost 4 bases, and 4 bases stayed unmatched. CDR3 amino acids: CAIRGDRGPYNEQFF. In DNA form, the CDR3 reads TGTGCCATCAGGGGGGACAGGGGGCCTTACAATGAGCAGTTCTTC.

This clonotype has just a few counts. The chain combines TRBV14 with TRBJ2-3, with D unresolved. The CDR3 runs to 13 residues. Trimming took 3 bases from V and 6 from J, leaving 10 bases between them. Germline CDR1 reads SGHDN; CDR2 reads FVKESK. The CDR3 spells CASSHIPVDTQYF. CDR3 DNA: TGTGCCAGCAGCCACATTCCCGTTGATACGCAGTATTTT.

The chain has TRBV7-2 and TRBJ1-2, with 7 nucleotides matching TRBD1. CDR3 size: 14 residues. The junction had 12 bases not matched to a gene; V was cut back by 3 bases and J by 11 bases. Germline CDR1 and CDR2: SGHTA and FQGNSA. The CDR3 DNA sequence: TGTGCCAGCAGCTTGATTCAGGGGGGTGGTGGTTACACCTTC. It specifies CASSLIQGGGGYTF.

The chain uses TRBV27 and TRBJ1-2; possibly TRBD1 for D (6 bases). The germline gives CDR1 MNHEY, CDR2 SMNVEV (reference sequence). Trimming shortened V by 5 bases and J by 0 bases, and 10 bases separated the two germline ends. The length of the CDR3 is 14 residues. The CDR3 is CASSHRETNYGYTF. CDR3 bases: TGTGCCAGCAGTCACAGGGAGACTAACTATGGCTACACCTTC.

This clonotype has at least ten counts. The CDR3 loop is CASSLGGIGRNTEAFF. In nucleotides, the CDR3 is TGTGCCAGCAGCTTGGGGGGGATTGGGAGGAACACTGAAGCTTTCTTT. The chain links TRBV5-6 to TRBJ1-1, with a possible D match to TRBD1 (5 bases). Germline CDR1 reads SGHDT; CDR2 reads YYEEEE. The ends were cut back, 0 bases at V and 1 base at J, with 13 bases in the middle. This CDR3 has 16 residues.

This clonotype was recorded many times. The V and J genes are TRBV7-2 and TRBJ2-5; D uncertain. Germline V gene sequence: CDR1 SGHTA, CDR2 FQGNSA. This CDR3 region has 14 residues. Trimming removed 1 base from V and 2 bases from J, with 8 bases in between. This chain's CDR3 is CASSLGSGQETQYF. The CDR3 DNA follows: TGTGCCAGCAGCTTAGGTTCGGGTCAAGAGACCCAGTACTTC.

V gene TRBV14 combines with J gene TRBJ2-5; TRBD1 matches 8 bases. Germline values: CDR1 SGHDN, CDR2 FVKESK. With 4 bases clipped from V and 2 bases from J, the junction kept 9 bases outside the gene matches. This CDR3 region has 16 residues. The CDR3 protein is CASSRAPGQVQETQYF. The CDR3 coding sequence is TGTGCCAGCAGCCGAGCACCGGGACAGGTTCAAGAGACCCAGTACTTC.

The chain carries TRBV5-7 and TRBJ1-4, with 7 nucleotides matching TRBD1. TRBV5-7 qualifies as an ORF whose function is uncertain. Trimming removed 4 bases from V and 7 bases from J; junction bases left unmatched: 7. This CDR3 region has 14 residues. DNA for the CDR3: TGTGCCAGCAGCGGGAGACAGGGCTGTGAAAAACTGTTTTTT. Protein: CASSGRQGCEKLFF.